These 10 T cell receptor beta chains were sequenced from one sample in a study of immune heterogeneity within non-small cell lung tumors. Template came from bulk tumor genomic DNA, at roughly 600 ng per sample. Several biopsies per primary tumor were taken during surgery, spaced as far apart as possible. Patients went through curative surgery, and their non-small cell lung cancer was untreated and newly diagnosed. With 32 V and 13 J primers, multiplex PCR amplified the TCR beta CDR3. TCRdb recomputed calls from the multiplex PCR reads with MiXCR, one row per CDR3 protein. Seen here are 4,000 to 4,500 distinct CDR3 sequences, less than 25% observed once, and the top ten hold around 10%. Input material: lung tumor tissue. Every receptor here comes from a man aged 45-65 years with non-small cell lung cancer.

The table lists this clonotype with many counts. The V and J genes are TRBV11-3 and TRBJ2-1, with 9 bases aligning to TRBD2. Germline loops: CDR1 SGHNT, CDR2 YENEEA. The V gene end was trimmed by 4 bases and the J gene end by 6 bases; junction bases not matched to a gene: 7. The CDR3 spans 15 residues. CDR3 DNA sequence: TGTGCCAGCAGCTGGAGCGGGGGGCATGGCAATGAGCAGTTCTTC. Residues: CASSWSGGHGNEQFF.

This clonotype showed up just a few times. A much larger clone sits a single nucleotide away, making a read error possible. This chain connects TRBV3-1 to TRBJ2-5; D is uncertain. The CDR3 runs to 15 residues. Germline V gene data show CDR1 as LGHDT and CDR2 as YNNKEL (reference sequence). Trimming cost V 0 bases and J 5 bases, with 13 bases left between them. DNA for the CDR3: TGTGCCAGCAGCCAAGAATTGTATGAGGAGGAGACCCAGTACTTC. Translating gives CASSQELYEEETQYF.

This clonotype is medium-sized (0.01 to 0.1%) within its sample. V usage is TRBV19 and J usage is TRBJ1-2; 7 positions match TRBD1. V lost 7 bases, J lost 3 bases, and 11 bases stayed unmatched. The CDR3 runs to 15 residues. CDR1 and CDR2 from the germline V gene are LNHDA and SQIVND (reference sequence). DNA of the CDR3: TGTGCCAGTACCCGCGGAGGGGGCCCTTACTATGGCTACACCTTC. It specifies CASTRGGGPYYGYTF.

On this clonotype: One base away lies a much larger clone, so this may be a sequencing read error. The gene calls are TRBV5-5 and TRBJ1-5; tentative D call: TRBD1 (6 bases). CDR3 length: 15 residues. Germline loops: CDR1 SGHKS, CDR2 YYEKEE (reference sequence). The ends were cut back, 8 bases at V and 2 bases at J, with 17 bases in the middle. The CDR3 here is CARSSQGGGNQPQHF. The CDR3 DNA follows: TGTGCCAGAAGTTCACAGGGAGGTGGCAATCAGCCCCAGCATTTT.

This clonotype has ten or more counts. The rearrangement joins TRBV30 to TRBJ2-7, with TRBD2 identical over 11 bases. The germline gives CDR1 GTSNPN, CDR2 SVGIG (reference sequence). This CDR3 comprises 13 residues. Unmatched junction bases numbered 3, after V lost 7 bases and J lost 1 base. CDR3 residues: CALTSGESYEQYF. The CDR3 region has the DNA TGTGCCTTGACTAGCGGGGAGTCCTACGAGCAGTACTTC.

The chain has TRBV15 and TRBJ1-1, with 8 bases aligning to TRBD1. The CDR3 covers 12 residues. V gave up 1 base and J gave up 11 bases; unmatched junction bases: 3. The germline CDR1 and CDR2 sequences are LNHNV and YYDKDF (reference sequence). CDR3 nucleotides: TGTGCCACCAGCAGAGGGGACAGGCAGGCTTTCTTT. Residues: CATSRGDRQAFF.

A word on this clonotype: Germline is not matched at one junction end, which may reflect a read error. The chain carries TRBV6-2 or TRBV6-3 and TRBJ1-3; D may be TRBD1 (5 bases). Germline V CDR1 and CDR2: MNHEY, SVGEGT. The CDR3 is made up of 14 amino acids. In DNA form, the CDR3 reads TGTGTCAGCAGAGGACAAATCTCTGTAAACACCATATATTTT. Translating gives CVSRGQISVNTIYF.

About this clonotype: The junction departs from the called germline gene at one end, perhaps through a read error. The chain couples TRBV4-1 to TRBJ1-3; no clear D. This CDR3 has 15 residues. CDR1 is MGHRA, CDR2 YSYEKL, per germline. This CDR3 is CASSQNDNSGNTVYF. CDR3 DNA: TGCGCCAGCAGCCAAAATGACAACTCTGGAAACACCGTATATTTT.

By share of the sample, this clonotype is medium-sized (0.01 to 0.1%). One end of the junction is discordant with germline, which a read error may explain. The rearrangement joins TRBV15 to TRBJ1-1; no clear D. The CDR3 contains 13 residues. CDR1 is LNHNV and CDR2 is YYDKDF in the germline V gene (reference sequence). This CDR3 reads CATRRDMNTEAFF. DNA for the CDR3: TGTGCCACCAGGAGAGATATGAACACTGAAGCTTTCTTT.

The chain couples TRBV6-5 to TRBJ2-5; 9 positions match TRBD2. V shed 5 bases, J shed 2 bases, and the junction held 6 bases outside the gene matches. Germline assignment: CDR1 MNHEY and CDR2 SVGAGI. The CDR3 sequence is 15 residues long. CDR3 residues: CASSLLAGVQETQYF. In nucleotides, the CDR3 is TGTGCCAGCAGTCTACTAGCGGGTGTACAAGAGACCCAGTACTTC.